This T cell receptor (beta chain) was documented in a study of blood T cells in healthy people across ages. Sample-barcoded 5' priming and a J-beta primer mix drove a second PCR of roughly 6 to 12 cycles. TCRdb analysed the 5' RACE reads with MiXCR anew, one entry per CDR3 protein. Found here are fewer than 900,000 distinct CDR3 sequences, about 37% of them singletons; the top ten hold 10% to 15%. This clonotype was picked up many times. The length of the CDR3 is 13 residues. Per the germline V gene, CDR1 is ENHRY and CDR2 is SYGVKD. The V end lost 10 bases, the J end lost 5 bases, and 17 bases lay between the germline ends. Healthy Caucasian individuals from Russia aged roughly 6 to 90 were enrolled as donors. Donors each provided 8 to 10 milliliters of peripheral blood.

Material for sequencing was blood. The chain combines TRBV10-3 with TRBJ2-5, with D perhaps assigned TRBD1 or TRBD2 (5 bases each). The TCR sequence derives from a man aged 18-30 years in good health. This CDR3 is CATGTANLETQYF. The CDR3 DNA is TGTGCCACGGGGACGGCCAACTTGGAGACCCAGTACTTC.